The rows below give T cell receptor beta chains drawn from one sample of a study of blood T cell repertoires in COVID-19. TCRdb's table, derived via immunoSEQ multiplex PCR, lists solely in-frame clones and lacks some. Altogether about 270,000 clones are present, over 70% being singletons, with the ten largest covering roughly 8.6%. Sequenced: peripheral blood. These receptor sequences come from a human donor in a cohort sampled during active COVID-19. CDR3s include the opening cysteine and the closing phenylalanine or tryptophan. D genes are given only for firm matches. Clone size, where shown, is once, few, many, or a class for clones that have expanded.

abundance,v_gene,d_gene,j_gene,CDR3nt,CDR3aa
few,TRBV1,NA,TRBJ2-3,TGCACCAGCAGACGCGTAATTCGGCCGGGACTAGGTAGCGCAGATACGCAGTATTTT,CTSRRVIRPGLGSADTQYF
once,TRBV5-6,TRBD2,TRBJ2-3,TGTGCCAGCAGCTTGGCCGGTAGCGGGAGTGCAGATACGCAGTATTTT,CASSLAGSGSADTQYF
NA,TRBV27,TRBD1,TRBJ1-4,TGTGCCAGCAGATACACCGGGACAGGGGGTGAAAAACTGTTTTTT,CASRYTGTGGEKLFF
NA,TRBV6-5,TRBD2,TRBJ2-2,TGTGCCAGCAGCCGGACTAGCGGGAGTACCGGGGAGCTGTTTTTT,CASSRTSGSTGELFF
NA,TRBV19,TRBD1,TRBJ1-4,TGTGCCAGTAGTACCCCAGGACAGGGAAGATCTAATGAAAAACTGTTTTTT,CASSTPGQGRSNEKLFF
NA,TRBV5-5,TRBD2,TRBJ2-5,TGTGCCAGCAGCTTGAGACTAGCGGGGGGGCCGATTCAGGGAGAGACCCAGTACTTC,CASSLRLAGGPIQGETQYF
few,TRBV5-1,NA,TRBJ1-3,TGCGCCAGCAGCTTGTACTTGACAGGCCTCTCTGGAAACACCATATATTTT,CASSLYLTGLSGNTIYF
few,TRBV21-1,NA,TRBJ1-5,TGTGCCAGTACTGGCGGGCAGGATAGCAATCAGCCCCAGCATTTT,CASTGGQDSNQPQHF
NA,TRBV11-3,TRBD1,TRBJ1-1,TGTGCCAGCAGCAGCGGGACAGGGGCTCTTGAAGCTTTCTTT,CASSSGTGALEAFF
once,TRBV7-2,NA,TRBJ2-7,TGTGCCAGCAGCTTAGGCGGACAGCGCCCTTACGAGCAGTACTTC,CASSLGGQRPYEQYF
many,TRBV6-5,NA,TRBJ1-6,TGTGCCAGCAGCTCCGACACAAATAATTCACCCCTCCACTTT,CASSSDTNNSPLHF
NA,TRBV4-1,NA,TRBJ2-4,TGCGCCAGCAGCCAAGGAGGAGGCGATAGGGACATTCAGTACTTC,CASSQGGGDRDIQYF
NA,TRBV5-8,TRBD2,TRBJ2-7,TGTGCCAGCAGCCCCCTGGTGGCGGCGGGAGTTTCCTACGAGCAGTACTTC,CASSPLVAAGVSYEQYF
NA,TRBV5-5,NA,TRBJ1-1,TGTGCCAGCAGCCCACAGTTGAACACTGAAGCTTTCTTT,CASSPQLNTEAFF
NA,TRBV10-3,NA,TRBJ2-7,TGTGCCATCAGTGAGTTCCGGGTACAGGGTGAGGGAAGAAAGTACTTC,CAISEFRVQGEGRKYF
NA,TRBV7-9,NA,TRBJ1-2,TGTGCCAGCAGCTTAGGGACAACGGATCTGGGCTACACCTTC,CASSLGTTDLGYTF
few,TRBV4-2,TRBD1,TRBJ1-1,TGTGCCAGCAGCCTTGAGGGCCCGGGACAGGTTTTCACTGAAGCTTTCTTT,CASSLEGPGQVFTEAFF
NA,TRBV11-1,NA,TRBJ2-7,TGTGCCAGCAGCTTATCGGGAGAGCTACGCGAGCAGTACTTC,CASSLSGELREQYF
NA,TRBV6-5,TRBD1,TRBJ1-4,TGTGCCAGCAGCGTGACAGGGACTAATGAAAAACTGTTTTTT,CASSVTGTNEKLFF
NA,TRBV6-5,NA,TRBJ1-2,TGTGCCAGCAGCCGCTATGGCTACACCTTC,CASSRYGYTF
NA,TRBV5-1,TRBD1,TRBJ1-2,TGCGCCAGCAGCGCCCGTCAGACAGGGATCGGCGGCTACACCTTC,CASSARQTGIGGYTF
NA,TRBV6-5,TRBD1,TRBJ1-2,TGTGCCAGCAGTTACTTGGACAGGATTGATGGCTACACCTTC,CASSYLDRIDGYTF
NA,TRBV9,TRBD2,TRBJ2-6,TGTGCCAGCAGCGTAGTAGGGAGGGGCCCTGGGGCCAACGTCCTGACTTTC,CASSVVGRGPGANVLTF
NA,TRBV6-5,NA,TRBJ2-3,TGTGCCAGCACCACCGCGCAGGGCCGGAGAGATACGCAGTATTTT,CASTTAQGRRDTQYF
few,TRBV28,NA,TRBJ1-6,TGTGCCAGCGGGCAGGGGCGCTCACCCCTCCACTTT,CASGQGRSPLHF